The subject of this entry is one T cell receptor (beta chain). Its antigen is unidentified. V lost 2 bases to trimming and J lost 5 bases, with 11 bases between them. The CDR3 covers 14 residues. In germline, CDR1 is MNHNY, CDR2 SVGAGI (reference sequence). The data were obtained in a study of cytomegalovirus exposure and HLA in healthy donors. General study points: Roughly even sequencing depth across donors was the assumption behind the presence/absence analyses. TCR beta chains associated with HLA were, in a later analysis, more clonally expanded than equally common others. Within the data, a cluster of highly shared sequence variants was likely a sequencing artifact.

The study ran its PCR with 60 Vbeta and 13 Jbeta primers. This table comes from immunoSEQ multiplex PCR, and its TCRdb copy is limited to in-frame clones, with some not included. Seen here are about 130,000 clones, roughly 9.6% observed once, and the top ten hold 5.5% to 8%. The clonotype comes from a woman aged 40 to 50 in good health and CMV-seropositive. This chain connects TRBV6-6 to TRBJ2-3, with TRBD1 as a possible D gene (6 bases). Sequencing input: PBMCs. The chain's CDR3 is CASSYNRDQDTQYF. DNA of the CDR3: TGTGCCAGCAGTTACAACAGGGATCAAGATACGCAGTATTTT.